A selection of T cell receptor beta chains follows, all from one sample in a study of radiotherapy plus CTLA-4 blockade in lung cancer. TCRdb's table, derived via immunoSEQ multiplex PCR, lists solely in-frame clones and lacks some. The data show 80,000 or so clones, roughly four fifths seen once. The sample in question was peripheral blood, obtained from a patient treated with radiotherapy plus ipilimumab. The receptors originated from a human donor with non-small cell lung cancer who had stable disease on radiotherapy plus ipilimumab. Each CDR3 is given with its conserved first and last residue. D genes are given only for firm matches. The size field is filled for only some rows; it gives once, few, many or a size class.

V gene	clone size	D gene	J gene	CDR3 DNA	CDR3 protein
TRBV6-1	.	.	TRBJ2-1	TGTGCCAGCAGTGGACTGAACCATGAGCAGTTCTTC	CASSGLNHEQFF
TRBV5-1	.	TRBD2	TRBJ2-5	TGCGCCAGCAGCCACGGGGGAGGGGAGGGAGAGACCCAGTACTTC	CASSHGGGEGETQYF
TRBV19	.	TRBD2	TRBJ2-1	TGTGCCAGTAGTATAGCCGGGAGGGCCACGGATGAGCAGTTCTTC	CASSIAGRATDEQFF
TRBV10-1	.	.	TRBJ1-1	TGCGCCAGCAGTGAGGATGGGGGGGTCCGGAACATCGCTGAAGCTTTCTTT	CASSEDGGVRNIAEAFF
TRBV9	once	TRBD1	TRBJ2-2	TGTGCCAGCAGCGCAGGGGACAGGGCGGTCGGGGAGCTGTTTTTT	CASSAGDRAVGELFF
TRBV21-1	.	.	TRBJ1-1	TGTGCCATCCCGGACAGGGGGAGAGGGGACACTGAAGCTTTCTTT	CAIPDRGRGDTEAFF
TRBV18	.	.	TRBJ2-5	TGTGCCAGCTCACCACCCACAGGGAAAGAGACCCAGTACTTC	CASSPPTGKETQYF
TRBV15	few	TRBD1	TRBJ2-7	TGTGCCACCAGCAGACAGGGGGCTAGCGAGCAGTACTTC	CATSRQGASEQYF
TRBV10-3	.	.	TRBJ2-1	TGTGCCATCAGTGAGAGAGATATTGAGCAGTTCTTC	CAISERDIEQFF
TRBV7-3	.	TRBD1	TRBJ2-1	TGTGCCAGCAGCTTGTCGGCAGGGGGCTTCAATGAGCAGTTCTTC	CASSLSAGGFNEQFF
TRBV5-1	once	.	TRBJ2-7	TGCGCCAGCAGCTTGGCCGCAGGGCTCGAGCAGTACTTC	CASSLAAGLEQYF
TRBV6-1	few	.	TRBJ1-4	TGTGCCAGCAGCTTTACAGGGATGAGTGAAAAACTGTTTTTT	CASSFTGMSEKLFF
TRBV29-1	once	.	TRBJ2-5	TGCAGCGTTGGGGCCCCTCAGGAGGAGACCCAGTACTTC	CSVGAPQEETQYF